This TCR beta chain was documented in a study of post-analysis software for immune sequencing data. About the study: The patients showed relapsing-remitting, secondary progressive and progressive-relapsing multiple sclerosis courses.

CDR1 is SGHTA and CDR2 is FQGNSA in the germline V gene. The CDR3 length is 16 residues. Trimming removed 0 bases from V and 3 bases from J; junction bases left unmatched: 5. Study results and caveats: TRBV segments more frequent in patients than in controls numbered five and included TRBV5-6, TRBV5-1 and TRBV20-1. When compared against controls, multiple sclerosis patients showed significantly lower normalized Chao1 diversity.

This clonotype was seen repeatedly, ten times or more. What it recognizes is unknown. Each TCR beta cDNA library carried unique molecular identifiers. MiXCR was run by TCRdb on the PCR reads, yielding one entry per CDR3 protein. The data hold about 540,000 distinct CDR3 sequences, with 30% to 40% observed a single time. The sample comprised blood. The receptor was isolated from a girl under 18 with multiple sclerosis. The rearrangement uses TRBV7-2 and TRBJ2-4; 7 bases match TRBD2. The CDR3: CASSLASASGKNIQYF. CDR3 nucleotide sequence: TGTGCCAGCAGCTTAGCGTCGGCTAGCGGCAAAAACATTCAGTACTTC.